The 29 T cell receptor beta chains presented below share a single source sample, sequenced in a study of shared clonotypes between healthy human individuals. The repertoire was sequenced with immunoSEQ multiplex PCR; TCRdb's copy has only in-frame clones and lacks some. The sample has about 1.1 million clones; roughly 80% are singletons. The sample comprised memory CD4+ T cells from PBMCs. Documented subset: CD45RA-negative fraction. Source of these receptors: a young man in good health. Some clones in this sample may be carry-over from other donors' samples.

The rearrangement joins TRBV9 to TRBJ2-3; tentatively, D is TRBD2 (6 bases). Trimming pared 1 base from V and 2 bases from J, leaving 11 bases between. CDR1 and CDR2 (germline): SGDLS, YYNGEE. CDR3 length: 15 amino acids. This CDR3 is CASSVLSSATDTQYF. CDR3 bases: TGTGCCAGCAGCGTACTATCTAGCGCCACAGATACGCAGTATTTT.

The V and J genes are TRBV5-1 and TRBJ2-7; TRBD2 aligns across 7 bases. CDR1 is SGHRS, CDR2 YFSETQ, per germline. With 0 bases clipped from V and 1 base from J, the junction kept 4 bases outside the gene matches. This CDR3 is built from 15 residues. The CDR3 sequence is CASSLDGTKSYEQYF. The CDR3 bases are TGCGCCAGCAGCTTGGATGGGACTAAATCCTACGAGCAGTACTTC.

The chain links TRBV5-1 to TRBJ2-2, with a weak D call TRBD1 (6 bases). Germline V gene data show CDR1 as SGHRS and CDR2 as YFSETQ. V dropped 5 bases and J dropped 6 bases, with 17 bases sitting between them. The CDR3 covers 15 residues. The CDR3 DNA reads as TGCGCCAGCAGTTTGACTACAGGGTACGCCGGGGAGCTGTTTTTT. This gives the protein CASSLTTGYAGELFF.

The CDR3 sequence is CASTLAGPQHF. In nucleotides, the CDR3 is TGTGCCAGCACTCTGGCCGGGCCCCAGCATTTT. The rearrangement links TRBV28 to TRBJ1-5; D is unclear. The germline gives CDR1 MDHEN, CDR2 SYDVKM. The CDR3 contains 11 residues. Trimming removed 7 bases from V and 9 bases from J, with 10 bases in between.

Turning to this clone: A single base separates this from a much larger clone, so it may be a read error. Other DNA sequences in this specimen translate into the identical CDR3. The gene calls are TRBV30 and TRBJ2-7; 10 positions match TRBD2. CDR3 size: 14 residues. Germline CDR1 and CDR2: GTSNPN and SVGIG (reference sequence). As DNA, the CDR3 is TGTGCCTGGAGTGTACTAGCGGGGTCCTACGAACAGTACTTC. Its translation is CAWSVLAGSYEQYF.

The chain employs TRBV5-1 and TRBJ2-7, with 8 nucleotides matching TRBD1. V shed 4 bases and J 4 bases; nucleotides not matched to a gene: 10. Germline CDR1 and CDR2: SGHRS and YFSETQ. The CDR3 runs 15 residues. The DNA for the CDR3 is TGCGCCAGCAGCCCCACCCCAGGACAGGGTTACGAGCAGTACTTC. Residues: CASSPTPGQGYEQYF. Drawing the rest from reference TRBV5-1 and TRBJ2-7, the complete variable domain is KAGVTQTPRYLIKTRGQQVTLSCSPISGHRSVSWYQQTPGQGLQFLFEYFSETQRNKGNFPGRFSGRQFSNSRSEMNVSTLELGDSALYLCASSPTPGQGYEQYFGPGTRLTVT.

This clone was counted between two and nine times. The chain has TRBV30 and TRBJ1-1, with unresolved D. CDR3 length: 12 amino acids. Per germline, CDR1 GTSNPN and CDR2 SVGIG (reference sequence). V was pared by 0 bases and J by 10 bases, with 12 bases between. The CDR3 sequence is CAWSVQFFGAFF. CDR3 coding DNA: TGTGCCTGGAGTGTTCAATTTTTTGGAGCTTTCTTT.

CDR3 DNA: TGTGCCACCAGCAGGGAATCACCGGGACGGACCCGTGGAAACACCATATATTTT. Protein product: CATSRESPGRTRGNTIYF. This chain links TRBV15 with TRBJ1-3, with D perhaps TRBD1 (5 bases). The length of the CDR3 is 18 residues. CDR1 LNHNV and CDR2 YYDKDF come from the germline V gene (reference sequence). V lost 3 bases to trimming and J lost 3 bases, with 21 bases between them.

The V gene is TRBV30, the J gene TRBJ1-1; 10 nucleotides match TRBD1. Germline lookup yields CDR1 GTSNPN and CDR2 SVGIG (reference sequence). The CDR3 has 14 amino acids. V trimming: 5 bases; J trimming: 5 bases; junction bases outside the gene matches: 8. This CDR3 is CAWGKTGGMTEAFF. CDR3 nucleotides: TGTGCCTGGGGAAAGACAGGGGGCATGACTGAAGCTTTCTTT.

The chain uses TRBV29-1 and TRBJ2-1; 9 bases map to TRBD2. V was pared by 3 bases and J by 8 bases, with 8 bases of the junction left unmatched. There are 14 residues in the CDR3. The V gene's germline CDR1 is SQVTM and CDR2 ANQGSEA. CDR3 protein: CSVEGGRARHEQFF. The DNA for the CDR3 is TGCAGCGTTGAGGGCGGGAGGGCCCGCCATGAGCAGTTCTTC.

The chain couples TRBV28 to TRBJ1-2; D remains ambiguous. The V end lost 7 bases, the J end lost 5 bases, and 11 bases lay between the germline ends. The CDR3 has 12 residues. The germline gives CDR1 MDHEN, CDR2 SYDVKM. The CDR3 DNA sequence: TGTGCCAGCACCTCTTCAAAGTATGGCTACACCTTC. It translates to CASTSSKYGYTF.

This clone turned up a few times. The chain joins TRBV21-1 to TRBJ2-1; TRBD2 is the table's D call, not checked against the DNA. TRBV21-1 is tagged as a pseudogene. This CDR3 comprises 16 residues. CDR3: CASSKRGLAGNNEQFF. The CDR3 DNA reads TGTGCCAGCAGCAAAAGGGGACTAGCGGGGAACAATGAGCAGTTCTTC.

The genes are TRBV18 and TRBJ2-7; 8 bases match TRBD2. V lost 5 bases to trimming and J lost 9 bases; unmatched junction nucleotides: 3. This CDR3 spans 11 amino acids. Germline V gene sequence: CDR1 KGHSH, CDR2 LQKENI. CDR3 amino acids: CASSNRGGQYF. CDR3 nucleotide sequence: TGTGCCAGCTCAAATCGGGGGGGGCAGTACTTC.

Remarks on this clone: Given a far larger clone just one base away, this is likely a sequencing read error. The V gene is TRBV6-5, the J gene TRBJ2-7, with D tentatively TRBD2 (5 bases). Germline V CDR1 and CDR2: MNHEY, SVGAGI. This CDR3 has 15 residues. CDR3 residues: CASSVSTDSSYEQCF. The CDR3 nucleotides are TGTGCCAGCAGCGTCTCTACGGACTCATCCTACGAGCAGTGCTTC.

This chain joins TRBV2 and TRBJ2-6; D is unresolved. The CDR3 consists of 16 residues. Germline V lookup: CDR1 SNHLY, CDR2 FYNNEI. Trimming removed 6 bases from V and 0 bases from J, with 12 bases in between. CDR3 region: CASRSPTFSGANVLTF. The DNA of the CDR3 is TGTGCCAGCAGGTCGCCGACGTTCTCTGGGGCCAACGTCCTGACTTTC.

The chain carries TRBV7-9 and TRBJ2-1; unclear D gene. Looked up from germline, CDR1 is SEHNR and CDR2 is FQNEAQ (reference sequence). The CDR3 length is 16 residues. With 0 bases removed from V and 1 base from J, the gap between germline ends came to 10 bases. In DNA, the CDR3 is TGTGCCAGCAGCTTAGCGCTCGCTTCGTCCTACAATGAGCAGTTCTTC. Encoded protein: CASSLALASSYNEQFF.

This clone came up once. The chain couples TRBV18 to TRBJ2-7; 12 nucleotides agree with TRBD2. Germline V CDR1 and CDR2: KGHSH, LQKENI. The CDR3 is made up of 15 amino acids. J lost 5 bases, V lost 3 bases, and 5 bases had no gene match. CDR3 amino acids: CASSPGTSGFDEQYF. The CDR3 DNA is TGTGCCAGCTCACCCGGGACTAGCGGGTTTGACGAGCAGTACTTC.

The V call is TRBV6-6, the J call TRBJ1-1, with a possible D match to TRBD1 (6 bases). This CDR3 contains 14 residues. CDR1 is MNHNY and CDR2 is SVGAGI in the germline V gene (reference sequence). V lost 4 bases, J lost 0 bases, and 9 bases lay in between. The CDR3 loop reads CASSLDRVNTEAFF. The CDR3 nucleotides are TGTGCCAGCAGTTTGGACAGAGTGAACACTGAAGCTTTCTTT.

The V gene is TRBV5-6, the J gene TRBJ2-7; D may be TRBD1 (6 bases). Trimming pared 0 bases from V and 2 bases from J, leaving 15 bases between. The CDR3 extends over 16 amino acids. CDR1 and CDR2 (germline): SGHDT, YYEEEE. The CDR3 region has the DNA TGTGCCAGCAGCTTGGGCCCCCAGGGGACCGCCTACGAGCAGTACTTC. The encoded protein is CASSLGPQGTAYEQYF. Filled out from reference TRBV5-6 and TRBJ2-7, the complete variable domain reads DAGVTQSPTHLIKTRGQQVTLRCSPKSGHDTVSWYQQALGQGPQFIFQYYEEEERQRGNFPDRFSGHQFPNYSSELNVNALLLGDSALYLCASSLGPQGTAYEQYFGPGTRLTVT.

CDR3 DNA: TGTGCCAGCAGTCTGACTAGCGGGATCTCAGATACGCAGTATTTT. This translates into CASSLTSGISDTQYF. The chain recombines TRBV6-5 with TRBJ2-3, with 11 bases aligning to TRBD2. This CDR3 contains 15 residues. Germline CDR1 is MNHEY and CDR2 is SVGAGI. Trimming cost V 5 bases and J 4 bases; bases outside gene matches: 5.

The chain links TRBV7-9 to TRBJ2-1; 7 bases align to TRBD2. V gave up 1 base and J gave up 4 bases; unmatched junction bases: 7. Per the germline V gene, CDR1 is SEHNR and CDR2 is FQNEAQ (reference sequence). This CDR3 contains 16 residues. CDR3 sequence reads: CASSLVRDSGYNEQFF. The CDR3 DNA follows: TGTGCCAGCAGCTTAGTCCGGGATAGCGGGTACAATGAGCAGTTCTTC.

With regard to this clone: Other DNA sequences in the sample encode the same CDR3. This chain connects TRBV15 to TRBJ1-5; D not resolved. From germline, CDR1 is LNHNV and CDR2 YYDKDF (reference sequence). This CDR3 contains 14 residues. V was clipped by 3 bases and J by 7 bases, with 13 bases between them. CDR3 residues: CATSRGGRVQPQHF. Written as DNA, the CDR3 is TGTGCCACCAGCAGGGGAGGGAGGGTGCAGCCCCAGCATTTT.

The chain links TRBV9 to TRBJ2-2, with 7 bases fitting TRBD2. V shed 1 base and J 4 bases; nucleotides not matched to a gene: 4. The CDR3 spans 15 residues. The V gene's germline CDR1 is SGDLS and CDR2 YYNGEE. The CDR3 is CASSVTGLLTGELFF. Written as DNA, the CDR3 is TGTGCCAGCAGCGTAACGGGACTACTCACCGGGGAGCTGTTTTTT.

This clone was observed a handful of times. CDR3 bases: TGTGCCTGGAGTGATGGGAGGGGGTATGTGGCTTTCTTT. It codes for CAWSDGRGYVAFF. J is TRBJ1-1 and V is TRBV30; D is perhaps TRBD1 (6 bases). Trimming took 1 base from V and 11 from J, leaving 17 bases between them. CDR1 is GTSNPN, CDR2 SVGIG, per germline (reference sequence). The CDR3 spans 13 residues. Variable domain in full (rest from reference TRBV30 and TRBJ1-1): SQTIHQWPATLVQPVGSPLSLECTVEGTSNPNLYWYRQAAGRGLQLLFYSVGIGQISSEVPQNLSASRPQDRQFILSSKKLLLSDSGFYLCAWSDGRGYVAFFGQGTRLTVV.

The rearrangement uses TRBV2 and TRBJ2-2; D is uncertain. In germline, CDR1 is SNHLY, CDR2 FYNNEI. The V end lost 7 bases, the J end lost 4 bases, and 16 bases lay between the germline ends. The CDR3 contains 15 residues. CDR3 region: CASIDGGESTGELFF. CDR3 nucleotides: TGTGCCAGCATTGATGGTGGGGAATCCACCGGGGAGCTGTTTTTT.

Comment on this clone: This same CDR3 is encoded by further DNA sequences in the sample. The chain combines TRBV29-1 with TRBJ1-5; D unresolved. The V end was cut by 4 bases, the J end by 3 bases, with 10 bases between. Germline loops: CDR1 SQVTM, CDR2 ANQGSEA. The CDR3 spans 13 residues. The CDR3 DNA follows: TGCAGCGTTGCCACCGGCCCCAATCAGCCCCAGCATTTT. Translating gives CSVATGPNQPQHF.

The chain couples TRBV15 to TRBJ2-4, with a possible D match to TRBD1 (5 bases). CDR1 and CDR2 from the germline V gene are LNHNV and YYDKDF (reference sequence). Trimming took off 3 bases at V and 6 bases at J, with 21 bases between the two ends. The CDR3 is 17 amino acids. In nucleotides, the CDR3 is TGTGCCACCAGCAGGGGAACAGGCACGGTTTACCGAAACATTCAGTACTTC. Its translation: CATSRGTGTVYRNIQYF.

The chain is built from TRBV10-1 and TRBJ1-1; D may be TRBD1 (6 bases). V lost 2 bases and J lost 1, with 8 bases in between. The CDR3 is 14 amino acids. Germline CDR1 reads WNHNN; CDR2 reads SYGVQD (reference sequence). CDR3 nucleotides: TGCGCCAGCAGTGAGACGACAGGGAACACTGAAGCTTTCTTT. Residues: CASSETTGNTEAFF.

This clone was detected many times. This rearrangement joins TRBV7-2 to TRBJ2-7, with 11 bases aligning to TRBD2. V shed 5 bases, J shed 0 bases, and the junction held 3 bases outside the gene matches. CDR1 is SGHTA and CDR2 is FQGNSA in the germline V gene. This CDR3 is built from 15 residues. CDR3 residues: CASSPTSGNSYEQYF. In DNA, the CDR3 is TGTGCCAGCAGCCCGACTAGCGGGAACTCCTACGAGCAGTACTTC.